This TCR beta chain stems from a study of graft-versus-host responses after intestinal transplantation. Broader study findings: Allografts of patients with graft-donor T cell macrochimerism showed high graft-versus-host to host-versus-graft clone ratios.

Comment on this clone: Antigen specificity is unknown.

Profiled with immunoSEQ multiplex PCR; TCRdb holds only in-frame clones, not every one. The sample yields over 100,000 clones, approximately 94% seen once. This clonotype was obtained from a human donor who was the organ donor for an intestinal transplant. The specimen was unstimulated CD4+ T cells sorted from spleen or lymph node cells, collected before transplant.

The CDR3 loop is CASSGARYEQYF. For the CDR3, the DNA is TGTGCCAGCAGTGGGGCCCGCTACGAGCAGTACTTC. V and J are TRBV28 and TRBJ2-7; a weak D match, TRBD1 (5 bases). The CDR3 runs 12 residues. V shed 5 bases and J shed 3 bases, with 8 bases lying between them. The germline V gene encodes CDR1 MDHEN and CDR2 SYDVKM. Full variable domain (outside the CDR3, taken from reference TRBV28 and TRBJ2-7): DVKVTQSSRYLVKRTGEKVFLECVQDMDHENMFWYRQDPGLGLRLIYFSYDVKMKEKGDIPEGYSVSREKKERFSLILESASTNQTSMYLCASSGARYEQYFGPGTRLTVT.